The 32 T cell receptor beta chains listed next were all sequenced from one sample in a study of blood T cell repertoires in COVID-19. The repertoire was sequenced with immunoSEQ multiplex PCR; TCRdb's copy has only in-frame clones and lacks some. The data hold about 150,000 clones, with around nine tenths observed a single time. Specimen: peripheral blood. The receptors stem from a woman in her 70s with acute or convalescent COVID-19.

J is TRBJ2-3 and V is TRBV6-5, with no clear D. Germline V CDR1 and CDR2: MNHEY, SVGAGI. V was cut by 6 bases and J by 1 base, with 14 bases left in between. The CDR3 contains 15 residues. The CDR3 reads CASSDGSLGTDTQYF. In nucleotides, the CDR3 is TGTGCCAGCAGCGATGGCTCCTTGGGCACAGATACGCAGTATTTT.

The chain is built from TRBV13 and TRBJ1-4, with D maybe TRBD1 (6 bases). CDR1 is PRHDT, CDR2 FYEKMQ, per germline (reference sequence). Trimming stripped 5 bases from V and 2 bases from J, with 18 bases between. This CDR3 comprises 17 residues. The CDR3 protein is CASSHSGTRTTNEKLFF. In DNA form, the CDR3 reads TGTGCCAGCAGCCACTCCGGGACAAGGACCACTAATGAAAAACTGTTTTTT.

V and J are TRBV6-5 and TRBJ2-7, with a weak D call TRBD1 (6 bases). In germline, CDR1 is MNHEY, CDR2 SVGAGI. Trimming shortened V by 5 bases and J by 1 base, and 9 bases separated the two germline ends. The CDR3 length is 13 residues. CDR3: CASSITGSYEQYV. For the CDR3, the DNA is TGTGCCAGCAGTATAACAGGGTCCTACGAGCAGTACGTC.

This clone was seen a few times. The chain carries TRBV7-9 and TRBJ1-1; the D gene is possibly TRBD1 (5 bases). Germline V CDR1 and CDR2: SEHNR, FQNEAQ (reference sequence). Trimming stripped 5 bases from V and 1 base from J, with 11 bases between. This CDR3 comprises 14 residues. Written as DNA, the CDR3 is TGTGCCAGCAGCACCGGGCAGGGGAACACTGAAGCTTTCTTT. It encodes CASSTGQGNTEAFF.

The genes are TRBV5-1 and TRBJ2-5; 8 nucleotides match TRBD1. This CDR3 region has 14 residues. The ends lost 4 bases at V and 1 base at J; junction bases unmatched: 3. The germline CDR1 and CDR2 sequences are SGHRS and YFSETQ. The CDR3 coding sequence is TGCGCCAGCAGCGTACAGGGGGGCCAAGAGACCCAGTACTTC. It is translated as CASSVQGGQETQYF.

The chain uses TRBV18 and TRBJ1-1; TRBD1 is a possible D gene (5 bases). The CDR3 totals 15 residues. CDR1 KGHSH and CDR2 LQKENI come from the germline V gene. Trimming removed 3 bases at V and 1 base at J, with 12 bases between. The CDR3: CASSPLGHQNTEAFF. The CDR3 DNA sequence: TGTGCCAGCTCACCGCTAGGACACCAGAACACTGAAGCTTTCTTT.

This clone came up a few times. This chain uses TRBV7-2 with TRBJ2-1; TRBD2 matches 8 bases. This CDR3 has 15 amino acids. The J segment lost 8 bases and the V segment lost 2 bases, leaving 8 bases of the junction unmatched. Germline lookup yields CDR1 SGHTA and CDR2 FQGNSA. The CDR3 DNA follows: TGTGCCAGCAGCTTAAGTTCGGCGGGGGGCCATGAGCAGTTCTTC. It codes for CASSLSSAGGHEQFF.

This clone was counted a single time. The rearrangement joins TRBV19 to TRBJ2-2, with D uncertain. Germline assignment: CDR1 LNHDA and CDR2 SQIVND (reference sequence). The CDR3 has 14 residues. With 5 bases removed from V and 2 bases from J, the gap between germline ends came to 9 bases. CDR3 nucleotides: TGTGCCAGTAGTCCTCGACATAACACCGGGGAGCTGTTTTTT. Encoded protein: CASSPRHNTGELFF. Supplemented by reference TRBV19 and TRBJ2-2, the full variable domain reads DGGITQSPKYLFRKEGQNVTLSCEQNLNHDAMYWYRQDPGQGLRLIYYSQIVNDFQKGDIAEGYSVSREKKESFPLTVTSAQKNPTAFYLCASSPRHNTGELFFGEGSRLTVL.

The chain combines TRBV2 with TRBJ2-5, with 12 bases lining up with TRBD2. The CDR3 is 21 residues long. The germline V gene has CDR1 SNHLY and CDR2 FYNNEI. With 2 bases clipped from V and 4 bases from J, the junction kept 20 bases outside the gene matches. The CDR3 here is CASSEMWARLAGAGRAETQYF. The CDR3 DNA reads TGTGCCAGCAGTGAAATGTGGGCTAGACTAGCGGGGGCCGGAAGGGCAGAGACCCAGTACTTC.

In this sample, this clone turned up once. V and J are TRBV10-2 and TRBJ2-1; 12 bases agree with TRBD2. CDR3 length equals 15 residues. Trimming cost V 7 bases and J 8 bases; bases outside gene matches: 9. Germline V gene sequence: CDR1 WSHSY, CDR2 SAAADI. CDR3 in DNA: TGCGCCAGCACTAGCGGGGGGGCACCTTGGTATGAGCAGTTCTTC. It encodes CASTSGGAPWYEQFF.

This sequence joins TRBV29-1 and TRBJ1-2; D call uncertain. CDR1 and CDR2 (germline): SQVTM, ANQGSEA. The CDR3 extends over 15 amino acids. Trimming shortened V by 4 bases and J by 3 bases, and 18 bases separated the two germline ends. CDR3 residues: CSVAQRKGEDYGYTF. Here the CDR3 DNA reads TGCAGCGTTGCCCAACGGAAGGGAGAGGACTATGGCTACACCTTC. Complete variable domain (other parts from reference TRBV29-1 and TRBJ1-2): SAVISQKPSRDICQRGTSLTIQCQVDSQVTMMFWYRQQPGQSLTLIATANQGSEATYESGFVIDKFPISRPNLTFSTLTVSNMSPEDSSIYLCSVAQRKGEDYGYTFGSGTRLTVV.

This chain uses TRBV19 with TRBJ2-1, with D maybe TRBD1 (6 bases). V was pared by 6 bases and J by 9 bases, with 18 bases between. Germline values: CDR1 LNHDA, CDR2 SQIVND (reference sequence). This CDR3 is built from 14 residues. Here the CDR3 reads CASSPGQIRGEQFF. In DNA form, the CDR3 reads TGTGCCAGTAGCCCAGGACAGATTCGGGGTGAGCAGTTCTTC.

The chain uses TRBV5-1 and TRBJ2-3, with D perhaps TRBD1 (6 bases). The CDR3 sequence is 14 residues long. Germline V gene data show CDR1 as SGHRS and CDR2 as YFSETQ. The germline V and J ends were trimmed by 5 bases and 1 base, with 11 bases remaining between them. DNA for the CDR3: TGCGCCAGCAGTTCCCGACAGGGCACAGATACGCAGTATTTT. This codes for CASSSRQGTDTQYF. The variable domain in full, completed from reference TRBV5-1 and TRBJ2-3, reads KAGVTQTPRYLIKTRGQQVTLSCSPISGHRSVSWYQQTPGQGLQFLFEYFSETQRNKGNFPGRFSGRQFSNSRSEMNVSTLELGDSALYLCASSSRQGTDTQYFGPGTRLTVL.

The rearrangement uses TRBV7-6 and TRBJ1-6; 7 nucleotides line up with TRBD1. V trimming: 0 bases; J trimming: 10 bases; junction bases outside the gene matches: 9. Germline CDR1 reads SGHVS; CDR2 reads FNYEAQ. The CDR3 totals 16 residues. This chain's CDR3 is CASSLAVQGSRSPLHF. The CDR3 DNA follows: TGTGCCAGCAGCTTAGCGGTACAGGGGAGCAGGTCACCCCTCCACTTT. The whole variable domain, remainder taken from reference TRBV7-6 and TRBJ1-6, is GAGVSQSPRYKVTKRGQDVALRCDPISGHVSLYWYRQALGQGPEFLTYFNYEAQQDKSGLPNDRFSAERPEGSISTLTIQRTEQRDSAMYRCASSLAVQGSRSPLHFGNGTRLTVT.

V is TRBV6-5 and J is TRBJ2-2; 10 nucleotides align to TRBD2. The CDR3 spans 13 residues. Germline trimming cut 7 bases from V and 6 bases from J; bases unmatched to any gene: 2. From germline, CDR1 is MNHEY and CDR2 SVGAGI. CDR3 DNA sequence: TGTGCCAGCACTAGCGGGGGCTCCGGGGAGCTGTTTTTT. It yields the protein CASTSGGSGELFF.

The V and J genes are TRBV12-3 or TRBV12-4 and TRBJ2-2; D uncertain. The CDR3 runs to 12 residues. Trimming shortened V by 6 bases and J by 6 bases, and 8 bases separated the two germline ends. The CDR3 here is CASRPSAGELFF. The CDR3 DNA sequence: TGTGCCAGCAGGCCCAGCGCCGGGGAGCTGTTTTTT.

This clone was seen a handful of times. This rearrangement joins TRBV10-2 to TRBJ2-7, with TRBD1 matching over 7 bases. The CDR3 is 15 residues long. V was clipped by 2 bases and J by 4 bases; unmatched bases: 8. The germline gives CDR1 WSHSY, CDR2 SAAADI. As DNA, the CDR3 is TGCGCCAGCAGTGAGAAGACAGGGTCGGCTTACGAGCAGTACTTC. It codes for CASSEKTGSAYEQYF.

The CDR3 region has the DNA TGTGCCAGCAGCAGGACTAGCGGGGGCACAGATACGCAGTATTTT. It encodes CASSRTSGGTDTQYF. This chain connects TRBV7-9 to TRBJ2-3; TRBD2 agrees at 12 bases. V gave up 5 bases and J gave up 1 base; unmatched junction bases: 1. From germline, CDR1 is SEHNR and CDR2 FQNEAQ (reference sequence). The CDR3 length is 15 residues.

The CDR3 coding sequence is TGCGCCAGCAGCCAGGAGGGGGCGCGCACTGAAGCTTTCTTT. It is translated as CASSQEGARTEAFF. V and J are TRBV4-1 and TRBJ1-1; 7 bases align to TRBD1. Germline V gene data show CDR1 as MGHRA and CDR2 as YSYEKL. The CDR3 loop spans 14 amino acids. After removal of 3 bases from V and 4 bases from J, the junction contained 5 bases not matched to a gene.

The rearrangement links TRBV19 to TRBJ1-6; TRBD1 matches at 8 bases. Germline values: CDR1 LNHDA, CDR2 SQIVND (reference sequence). The CDR3 extends over 16 amino acids. J was trimmed by 7 bases and V by 3 bases; bases with no gene match: 8. CDR3 bases: TGTGCCAGTAGTATTAATACAGGACAGGGAAATTCACCCCTCCACTTT. Translating gives CASSINTGQGNSPLHF.

The CDR3 sequence is CASSLAPGTVYEQYF. The CDR3 DNA follows: TGTGCCAGCAGTTTAGCTCCTGGGACAGTCTACGAGCAGTACTTC. V usage is TRBV27 and J usage is TRBJ2-7, with TRBD1 matching over 7 bases. Trimming took 2 bases from V and 3 from J; bases not matched to a gene: 7. The germline V gene encodes CDR1 MNHEY and CDR2 SMNVEV (reference sequence). The CDR3 runs to 15 residues.

The chain couples TRBV30 to TRBJ1-1; possibly TRBD1 for D (5 bases). Trimming removed 0 bases from V and 4 bases from J, with 12 bases in between. Germline CDR1 and CDR2: GTSNPN and SVGIG (reference sequence). CDR3 length equals 14 residues. The CDR3 nucleotides read TGTGCCTGGAGTGTAAGGCAGGGCGTCACTGAAGCTTTCTTT. Amino acid sequence: CAWSVRQGVTEAFF.

The count of this clone is one. The chain links TRBV14 to TRBJ1-2; D is unresolved. The CDR3 is 12 amino acids. Germline lookup yields CDR1 SGHDN and CDR2 FVKESK. Trimming took off 4 bases at V and 8 bases at J, with 11 bases between the two ends. The CDR3 DNA reads as TGTGCCAGCAGCCCCCTCTATCCGGGCTACACCTTC. Translation: CASSPLYPGYTF.

V is TRBV3-1 (or the pseudogene TRBV3-2) and J is TRBJ1-2, with 7 bases fitting TRBD1. The CDR3 loop spans 16 amino acids. V was clipped by 0 bases and J by 2 bases; unmatched bases: 6. CDR1 is LGHDT and CDR2 is YNNKEL in the germline V gene (reference sequence). DNA for the CDR3: TGTGCCAGCAGCCAAGAGGGACAGAAACTGAACTATGGCTACACCTTC. Its translation is CASSQEGQKLNYGYTF.

The V and J genes are TRBV15 and TRBJ1-5; 7 nucleotides line up with TRBD1. From germline, CDR1 is LNHNV and CDR2 YYDKDF (reference sequence). The CDR3 extends over 15 amino acids. Trimming took 4 bases from V and 2 from J; bases not matched to a gene: 5. The CDR3 DNA follows: TGTGCCACCAGCAAACGGACAGGTGGCAATCAGCCCCAGCATTTT. It translates to CATSKRTGGNQPQHF.

This rearrangement joins TRBV21-1 to TRBJ1-1; TRBD1 is the table's D call and was not checked against the DNA. TRBV21-1 is an annotated pseudogene. The CDR3 consists of 8 residues. This CDR3 reads CASTKAFF. The CDR3 DNA reads TGTGCCAGCACCAAAGCTTTCTTT.

This clone came up once. J is TRBJ1-6 and V is TRBV6-1, with no clear D. CDR1 and CDR2 (germline): MNHNS, SASEGT. This CDR3 is built from 18 residues. V shed 4 bases and J shed 7 bases, with 23 bases lying between them. CDR3 protein: CASSASTGGPGGNSPLHF. The CDR3 bases are TGTGCCAGCAGTGCCTCGACGGGAGGCCCCGGAGGGAATTCACCCCTCCACTTT.

This chain uses TRBV5-6 with TRBJ1-5; D uncertain. Germline CDR1 SGHDT, CDR2 YYEEEE. CDR3 length equals 16 residues. The V and J ends lost 1 base and 9 bases respectively, with 20 bases between them. Here the CDR3 DNA reads TGTGCCAGCAGCTTGTTAGGTGGGCAGCCGGGAGGGCCCCAGCATTTT. Translated, it gives CASSLLGGQPGGPQHF.

V and J are TRBV6-5 and TRBJ1-6; 12 positions match TRBD1. Germline CDR1 reads MNHEY; CDR2 reads SVGAGI. The V gene end was trimmed by 5 bases and the J gene end by 14 bases; junction bases not matched to a gene: 7. This CDR3 region has 14 residues. The CDR3, as DNA: TGTGCCAGCAGTCGTGGGACAGGGGGCTTGACCCTCCACTTT. Its protein product is CASSRGTGGLTLHF.

The table lists this clone with a count of one. An end of the junction does not agree with germline; a read error may underlie this. The J gene is TRBJ2-5, the V gene TRBV6-5; D may correspond to TRBD1 or TRBD2 (5 bases each). The CDR3 has 14 amino acids. The germline V gene has CDR1 MNHEY and CDR2 SVGAGI. The DNA for the CDR3 is TGTGCCAGCAGCTACTCGGGGCAGCAAGAGACCCAGTACTTC. Its protein product is CASSYSGQQETQYF.

The chain carries TRBV10-1 and TRBJ1-1; TRBD1 agrees at 12 bases. Germline lookup yields CDR1 WNHNN and CDR2 SYGVQD (reference sequence). V shed 2 bases, J shed 1 base, and the junction held 5 bases outside the gene matches. The CDR3 extends over 17 amino acids. CDR3 region: CASSERGQGARNTEAFF. DNA for the CDR3: TGCGCCAGCAGTGAGAGGGGACAGGGGGCTCGGAACACTGAAGCTTTCTTT.

The chain has TRBV7-3 and TRBJ1-3, with a possible D match to TRBD1 (6 bases). The CDR3 sequence is 15 residues long. The V gene lost 5 bases and the J gene lost 1 base, with 12 bases spanning the gap. CDR1 is SGHTA, CDR2 FQGTGA, per germline. The CDR3 nucleotides are TGTGCCAGCAGCCCCGAAGGGGGATCTGGAAACACCATATATTTT. It codes for CASSPEGGSGNTIYF.